This TCR beta chain was sequenced in a study of blood T cell repertoires in COVID-19. Background on the study: Specimens from acute and convalescent COVID-19 originated in the United States, Italy and Spain. PBMCs, B-cell-depleted T cells, or T cells were the source of the cDNA or gDNA that made up the material.

Some clones are missing from TCRdb's copy, which holds only in-frame ones; the method was immunoSEQ multiplex PCR. Of over 400,000 clones listed, less than 90% are singletons. The V end lost 4 bases, the J end lost 7 bases, and 14 bases lay between the germline ends. Germline assignment: CDR1 LGHDT and CDR2 YNNKEL (reference sequence). The CDR3 length is 13 residues. This receptor was identified in a woman between 45 and 65 years old with COVID-19, enrolled during active disease. Material: peripheral blood. This chain joins TRBV3-1 (or the pseudogene TRBV3-2) and TRBJ2-7; D not certain. DNA of the CDR3: TGTGCCAGCAGCCCATCCTTCACTCTGGAGCAGTACTTC. Translation: CASSPSFTLEQYF.